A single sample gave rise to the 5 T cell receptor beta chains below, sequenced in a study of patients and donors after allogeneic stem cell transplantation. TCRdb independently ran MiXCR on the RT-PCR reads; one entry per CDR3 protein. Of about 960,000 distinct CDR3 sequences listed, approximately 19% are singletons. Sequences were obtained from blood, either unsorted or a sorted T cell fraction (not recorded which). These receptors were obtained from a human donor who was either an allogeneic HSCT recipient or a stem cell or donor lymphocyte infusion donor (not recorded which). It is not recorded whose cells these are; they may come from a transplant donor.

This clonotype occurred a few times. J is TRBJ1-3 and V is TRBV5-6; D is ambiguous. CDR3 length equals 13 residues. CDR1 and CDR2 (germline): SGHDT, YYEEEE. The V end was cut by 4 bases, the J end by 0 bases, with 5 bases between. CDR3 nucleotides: TGTGCCAGCAGCGCGATCTCTGGAAACACCATATATTTT. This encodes CASSAISGNTIYF.

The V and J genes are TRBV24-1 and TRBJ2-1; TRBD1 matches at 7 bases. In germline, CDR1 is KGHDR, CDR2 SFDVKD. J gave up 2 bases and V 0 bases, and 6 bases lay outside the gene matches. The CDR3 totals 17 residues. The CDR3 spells CATSDLVGTATYNEQFF. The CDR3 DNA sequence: TGTGCCACCAGTGATTTGGTCGGGACAGCTACCTACAATGAGCAGTTCTTC.

The chain's CDR3 is CASSLGVRAPDTQYF. CDR3 coding DNA: TGTGCCAGCAGCTTAGGAGTACGGGCACCCGATACGCAGTATTTT. V and J are TRBV11-2 and TRBJ2-3; no firm D call. CDR1 and CDR2 (germline): SGHAT, FQNNGV. CDR3 length equals 15 residues. V dropped 1 base and J dropped 6 bases, with 14 bases sitting between them.

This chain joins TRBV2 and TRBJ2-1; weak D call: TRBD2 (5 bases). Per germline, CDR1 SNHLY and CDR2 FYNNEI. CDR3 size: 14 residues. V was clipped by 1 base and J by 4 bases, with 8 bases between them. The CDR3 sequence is CASSEDSAYNEQFF. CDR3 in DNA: TGTGCCAGCAGTGAAGATAGCGCGTACAATGAGCAGTTCTTC.

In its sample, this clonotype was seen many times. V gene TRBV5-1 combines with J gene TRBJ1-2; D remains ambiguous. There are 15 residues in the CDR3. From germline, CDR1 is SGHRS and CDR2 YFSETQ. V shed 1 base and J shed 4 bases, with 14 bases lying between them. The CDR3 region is CASSLRVGSSYGYTF. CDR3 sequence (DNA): TGCGCCAGCAGCTTGAGGGTTGGGAGCAGCTATGGCTACACCTTC.